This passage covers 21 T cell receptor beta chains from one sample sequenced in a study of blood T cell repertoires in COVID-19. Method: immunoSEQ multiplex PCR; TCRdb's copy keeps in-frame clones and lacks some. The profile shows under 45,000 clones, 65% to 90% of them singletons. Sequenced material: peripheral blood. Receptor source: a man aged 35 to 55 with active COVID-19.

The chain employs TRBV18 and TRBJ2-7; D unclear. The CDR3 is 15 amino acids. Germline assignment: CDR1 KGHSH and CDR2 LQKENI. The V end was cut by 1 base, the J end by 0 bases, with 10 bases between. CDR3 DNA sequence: TGTGCCAGCTCACCACGACGGCAGGCCTCCTACGAGCAGTACTTC. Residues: CASSPRRQASYEQYF.

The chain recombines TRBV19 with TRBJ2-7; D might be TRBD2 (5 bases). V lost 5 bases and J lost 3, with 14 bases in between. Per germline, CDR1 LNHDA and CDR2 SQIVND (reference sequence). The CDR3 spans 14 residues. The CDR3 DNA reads TGTGCCAGTAGTGAGCGGCCTTCCTACTACGAGCAGTACTTC. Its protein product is CASSERPSYYEQYF.

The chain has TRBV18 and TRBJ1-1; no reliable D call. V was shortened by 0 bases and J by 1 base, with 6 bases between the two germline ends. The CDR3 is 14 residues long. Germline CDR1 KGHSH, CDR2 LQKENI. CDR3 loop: CASSPPRSNTEAFF. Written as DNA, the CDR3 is TGTGCCAGCTCACCACCCAGGTCGAACACTGAAGCTTTCTTT.

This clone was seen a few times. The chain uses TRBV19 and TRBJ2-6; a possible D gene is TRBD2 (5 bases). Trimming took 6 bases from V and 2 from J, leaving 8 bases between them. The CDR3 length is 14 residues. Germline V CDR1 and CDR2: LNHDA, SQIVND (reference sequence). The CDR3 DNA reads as TGTGCCAGTAGCGGAGGAGCTGGGGCCAACGTCCTGACTTTC. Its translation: CASSGGAGANVLTF.

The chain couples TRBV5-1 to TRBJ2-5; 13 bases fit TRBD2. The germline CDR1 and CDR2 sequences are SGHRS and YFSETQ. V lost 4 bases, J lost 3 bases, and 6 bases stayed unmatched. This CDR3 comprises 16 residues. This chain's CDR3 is CASSGAGTSGEETQYF. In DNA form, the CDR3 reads TGCGCCAGCAGCGGGGCGGGGACTAGCGGGGAAGAGACCCAGTACTTC.

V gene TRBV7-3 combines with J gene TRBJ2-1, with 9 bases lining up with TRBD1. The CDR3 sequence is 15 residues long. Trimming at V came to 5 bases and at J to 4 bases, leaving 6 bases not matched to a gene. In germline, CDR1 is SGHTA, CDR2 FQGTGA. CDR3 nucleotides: TGTGCCAGCAGCGCCTCGGGGACAGGGTACAATGAGCAGTTCTTC. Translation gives CASSASGTGYNEQFF.

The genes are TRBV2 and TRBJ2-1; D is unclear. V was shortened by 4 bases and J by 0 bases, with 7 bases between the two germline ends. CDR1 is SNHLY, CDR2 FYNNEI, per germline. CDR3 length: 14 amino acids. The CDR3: CASSVGASYNEQFF. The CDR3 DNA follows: TGTGCCAGCAGTGTGGGCGCCTCCTACAATGAGCAGTTCTTC.

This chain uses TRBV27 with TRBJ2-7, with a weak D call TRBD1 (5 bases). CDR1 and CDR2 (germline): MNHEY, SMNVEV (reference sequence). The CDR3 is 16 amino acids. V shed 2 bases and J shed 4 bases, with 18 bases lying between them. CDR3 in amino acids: CASSLTAGLPSYEQYF. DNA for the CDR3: TGTGCCAGCAGTTTAACCGCAGGGCTCCCCTCGTACGAGCAGTACTTC.

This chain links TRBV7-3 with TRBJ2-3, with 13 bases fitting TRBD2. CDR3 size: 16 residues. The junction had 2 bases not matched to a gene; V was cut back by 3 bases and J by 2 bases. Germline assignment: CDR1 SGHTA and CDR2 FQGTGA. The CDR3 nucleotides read TGTGCCAGCAGCTTCGGACTAGCGGGGGACACAGATACGCAGTATTTT. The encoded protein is CASSFGLAGDTDTQYF.

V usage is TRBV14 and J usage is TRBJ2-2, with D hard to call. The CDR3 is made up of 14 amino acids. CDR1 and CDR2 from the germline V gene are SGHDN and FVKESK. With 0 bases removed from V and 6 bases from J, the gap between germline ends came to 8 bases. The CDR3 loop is CASSQDIVAGELFF. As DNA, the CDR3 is TGTGCCAGCAGCCAAGATATCGTTGCCGGGGAGCTGTTTTTT.

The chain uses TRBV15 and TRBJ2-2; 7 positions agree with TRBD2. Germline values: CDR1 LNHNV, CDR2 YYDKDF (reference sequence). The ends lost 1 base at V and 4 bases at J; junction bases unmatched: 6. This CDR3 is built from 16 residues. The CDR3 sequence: CATSRGTSGGTGELFF. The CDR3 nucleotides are TGTGCCACCAGCAGAGGGACTAGTGGGGGCACCGGGGAGCTGTTTTTT.

The CDR3 loop reads CASSSLTGSRNTEAFF. DNA of the CDR3: TGTGCCAGCAGTTCCTTGACAGGCTCGAGGAACACTGAAGCTTTCTTT. The J gene is TRBJ1-1, the V gene TRBV27; a weak D match, TRBD1 (6 bases). This CDR3 contains 16 residues. The germline CDR1 and CDR2 sequences are MNHEY and SMNVEV (reference sequence). Trimming removed 4 bases from V and 1 base from J, with 16 bases in between.

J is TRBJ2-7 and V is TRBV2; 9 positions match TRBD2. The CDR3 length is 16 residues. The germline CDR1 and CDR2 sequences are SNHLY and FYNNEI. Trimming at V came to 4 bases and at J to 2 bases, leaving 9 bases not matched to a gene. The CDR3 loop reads CASSGLAGDIPYEQYF. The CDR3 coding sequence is TGTGCCAGCAGTGGGTTAGCGGGAGATATCCCCTACGAGCAGTACTTC.

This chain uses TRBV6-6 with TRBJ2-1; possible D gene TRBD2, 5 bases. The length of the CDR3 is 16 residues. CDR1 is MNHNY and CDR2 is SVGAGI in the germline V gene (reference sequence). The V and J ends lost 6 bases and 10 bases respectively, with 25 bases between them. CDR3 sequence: CASSSTPSGRLREQFF. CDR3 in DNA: TGTGCCAGCAGCTCGACACCGTCGGGAAGGTTAAGGGAGCAGTTCTTC.

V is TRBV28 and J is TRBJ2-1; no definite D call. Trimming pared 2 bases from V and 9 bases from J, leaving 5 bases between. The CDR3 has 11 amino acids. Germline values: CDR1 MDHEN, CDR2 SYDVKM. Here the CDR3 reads CASSLNREQFF. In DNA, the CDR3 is TGTGCCAGCAGTTTAAATCGTGAGCAGTTCTTC.

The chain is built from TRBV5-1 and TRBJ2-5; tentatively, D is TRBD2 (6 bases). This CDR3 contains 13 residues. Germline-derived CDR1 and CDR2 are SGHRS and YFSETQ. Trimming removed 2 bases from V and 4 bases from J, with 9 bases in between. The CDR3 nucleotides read TGCGCCAGCAGCTTCGGCGGGACAGAGACCCAGTACTTC. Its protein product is CASSFGGTETQYF.

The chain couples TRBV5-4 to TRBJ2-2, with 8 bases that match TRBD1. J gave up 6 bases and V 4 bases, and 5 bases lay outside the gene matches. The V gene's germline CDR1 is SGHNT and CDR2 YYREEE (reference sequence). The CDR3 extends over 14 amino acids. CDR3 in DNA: TGTGCCAGCAGCCCCATGACAGGGGCCGGGGAGCTGTTTTTT. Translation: CASSPMTGAGELFF.

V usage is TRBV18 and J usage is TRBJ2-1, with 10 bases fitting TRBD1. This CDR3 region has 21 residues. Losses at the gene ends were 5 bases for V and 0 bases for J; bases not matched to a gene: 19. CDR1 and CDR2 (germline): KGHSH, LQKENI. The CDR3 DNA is TGTGCCAGCTCAATAGAATCCCGGGACAGGGGCCCTATTAGCTCCTACAATGAGCAGTTCTTC. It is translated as CASSIESRDRGPISSYNEQFF.

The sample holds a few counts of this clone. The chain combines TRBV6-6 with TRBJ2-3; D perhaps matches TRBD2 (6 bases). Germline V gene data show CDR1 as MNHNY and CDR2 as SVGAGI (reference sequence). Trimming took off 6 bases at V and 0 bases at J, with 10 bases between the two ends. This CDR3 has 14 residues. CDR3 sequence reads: CASSRSGSTDTQYF. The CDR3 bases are TGTGCCAGCAGCAGAAGCGGGAGCACAGATACGCAGTATTTT.

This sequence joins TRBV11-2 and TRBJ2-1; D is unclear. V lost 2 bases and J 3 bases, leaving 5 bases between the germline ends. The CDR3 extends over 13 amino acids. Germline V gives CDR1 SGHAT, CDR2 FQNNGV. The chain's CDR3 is CASSLNNYNEQFF. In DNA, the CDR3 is TGTGCCAGCAGCTTAAATAACTACAATGAGCAGTTCTTC.

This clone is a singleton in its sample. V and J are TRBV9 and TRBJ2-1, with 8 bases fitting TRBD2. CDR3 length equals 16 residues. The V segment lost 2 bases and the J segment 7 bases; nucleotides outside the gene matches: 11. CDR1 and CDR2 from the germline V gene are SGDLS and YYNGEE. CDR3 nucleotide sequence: TGTGCCAGCAGCGTCACTAGCGGTAAGGAAGCAAATGAGCAGTTCTTC. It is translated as CASSVTSGKEANEQFF.